This entry lists 11 T cell receptor beta chains sequenced from one sample in a study of blood T cell repertoires in COVID-19. Method: immunoSEQ multiplex PCR; TCRdb's copy keeps in-frame clones and lacks some. Among about 270,000 clones listed, about 83% were seen once. The specimen sequenced was peripheral blood. The receptors originated from an elderly woman with COVID-19, enrolled during active disease.

A note on this clone: The limits of the CDR3 on the DNA are not certain, so only TCRdb's listed CDR3 is given. The rearrangement uses TRBV6-5 and TRBJ2-3; the D call in the table, TRBD2, was not verified against the DNA. The CDR3 contains 15 residues when both ends are counted. CDR1 and CDR2 (germline): MNHEY, SVGAGI. CDR3 in amino acids: CASSSGGLGTDTQYF.

In its sample, this clone was seen a few times. The chain has TRBV2 and TRBJ1-4; maybe TRBD1 (5 bases). Deletions cut 6 bases from V and 4 bases from J, with 12 bases between. Looked up from germline, CDR1 is SNHLY and CDR2 is FYNNEI. This CDR3 has 14 residues. CDR3 sequence reads: CASRFWGDNEKLFF. Here the CDR3 DNA reads TGTGCCAGCAGGTTTTGGGGGGATAATGAAAAACTGTTTTTT.

The rearrangement joins TRBV4-3 to TRBJ2-7; 7 nucleotides align to TRBD1. V was clipped by 4 bases and J by 6 bases; unmatched bases: 6. Germline V CDR1 and CDR2: LGHNA, YSLEER. The CDR3 loop spans 13 amino acids. In DNA, the CDR3 is TGCGCCAGCAGCCTCAGGGGGTTAGGCGAGCAGTACTTC. This codes for CASSLRGLGEQYF.

V and J are TRBV7-9 and TRBJ2-2; 8 positions agree with TRBD1. After removal of 5 bases from V and 3 bases from J, the junction contained 8 bases not matched to a gene. The CDR3 loop spans 16 amino acids. CDR1 is SEHNR, CDR2 FQNEAQ, per germline (reference sequence). CDR3 nucleotide sequence: TGTGCCAGCAGCCCCGCCGGGACAGGCTACACCGGGGAGCTGTTTTTT. Its protein is CASSPAGTGYTGELFF.

V and J are TRBV5-1 and TRBJ1-4; D possibly corresponds to TRBD1 (5 bases). There are 15 residues in the CDR3. Germline values: CDR1 SGHRS, CDR2 YFSETQ. Between the trimmed V and J ends, which lost 7 bases and 1 base, there was a span of 14 bases. Here the CDR3 reads CASQEGFLTNEKLFF. For the CDR3, the DNA is TGCGCCAGCCAGGAGGGGTTCTTAACTAATGAAAAACTGTTTTTT.

The gene calls are TRBV27 and TRBJ1-3; possible D gene TRBD1, 6 bases. Germline values: CDR1 MNHEY, CDR2 SMNVEV (reference sequence). This CDR3 is 13 amino acids long. The ends were cut back, 8 bases at V and 0 bases at J, with 8 bases in the middle. DNA for the CDR3: TGTGCCAGCCGGGGGGCCTCTGGAAACACCATATATTTT. Encoded protein: CASRGASGNTIYF.

This chain joins TRBV2 and TRBJ2-3; no firm D call. Germline V gene data show CDR1 as SNHLY and CDR2 as FYNNEI. With 6 bases removed from V and 5 bases from J, the gap between germline ends came to 12 bases. The CDR3 length is 13 residues. The CDR3, as DNA: TGTGCCAGCAGGGCCCAACCGGGAGATACGCAGTATTTT. It translates to CASRAQPGDTQYF.

J is TRBJ2-3 and V is TRBV5-1; 7 bases line up with TRBD1. The germline V gene encodes CDR1 SGHRS and CDR2 YFSETQ. This CDR3 has 16 amino acids. The J segment lost 0 bases and the V segment lost 2 bases, leaving 6 bases of the junction unmatched. DNA for the CDR3: TGCGCCAGCAGCTTACCCGGGACAGCTAGCACAGATACGCAGTATTTT. Its translation is CASSLPGTASTDTQYF.

The chain joins TRBV7-8 to TRBJ1-3; D remains unclear. Germline V lookup: CDR1 SGHVS, CDR2 FQNEAQ. V was clipped by 5 bases and J by 4 bases, with 12 bases between them. The CDR3 is made up of 14 amino acids. The CDR3 DNA sequence: TGTGCCAGCAGCCCCGGGAGGGCCGGAAACACCATATATTTT. This sequence encodes CASSPGRAGNTIYF.

The chain is built from TRBV30 and TRBJ1-2, with TRBD1 matching over 8 bases. The CDR3 extends over 13 amino acids. V shed 2 bases and J 8 bases; nucleotides not matched to a gene: 7. CDR1 is GTSNPN and CDR2 is SVGIG in the germline V gene (reference sequence). CDR3 sequence: CAWSTRTGLGYTF. The CDR3, as DNA: TGTGCCTGGAGTACCCGGACAGGGCTGGGCTACACCTTC. Together with reference TRBV30 and TRBJ1-2, the CDR3 gives the full variable domain: SQTIHQWPATLVQPVGSPLSLECTVEGTSNPNLYWYRQAAGRGLQLLFYSVGIGQISSEVPQNLSASRPQDRQFILSSKKLLLSDSGFYLCAWSTRTGLGYTFGSGTRLTVV.

The chain carries TRBV3-1 (or the pseudogene TRBV3-2) and TRBJ2-4; 8 bases are a match to TRBD2. Germline-derived CDR1 and CDR2 are LGHDT and YNNKEL (reference sequence). The ends lost 4 bases at V and 6 bases at J; junction bases unmatched: 11. CDR3 length: 16 residues. Here the CDR3 reads CASSPLGAGGRNIQYF. The CDR3 DNA reads as TGTGCCAGCAGCCCCTTAGGGGCGGGGGGTCGAAACATTCAGTACTTC.